The 27 T cell receptor beta chains given below trace back to one sample, sequenced in a study of cytomegalovirus exposure and HLA in healthy donors. PCR amplification relied on 60 Vbeta primers (plus 13 Jbeta primers). Generated by immunoSEQ multiplex PCR, the TCRdb table keeps only in-frame clones and is missing some. The table lists 130,000 or so clones, 60% to 80% of them singletons, with over 0.8% in the top ten. The specimen was PBMCs. Receptors originate from a woman in her sixties or seventies in good health and CMV-seronegative.

The chain carries TRBV5-1 and TRBJ2-1, with 7 bases that match TRBD2. Germline CDR1 and CDR2: SGHRS and YFSETQ. The CDR3 spans 15 residues. V lost 4 bases to trimming and J lost 0 bases; unmatched junction nucleotides: 4. This CDR3 is CASSPSGVSYNEQFF. The CDR3 nucleotides are TGCGCCAGCAGCCCAAGCGGGGTCTCCTACAATGAGCAGTTCTTC.

The V and J genes are TRBV5-1 and TRBJ2-5, with 7 bases lining up with TRBD2. CDR1 is SGHRS and CDR2 is YFSETQ in the germline V gene. V lost 2 bases and J lost 2; bases outside the gene matches: 9. The CDR3 totals 16 residues. CDR3: CASSFQASGGQETQYF. Here the CDR3 DNA reads TGCGCCAGCAGCTTTCAGGCTAGCGGTGGACAAGAGACCCAGTACTTC. Together with reference TRBV5-1 and TRBJ2-5, the CDR3 gives the full variable domain: KAGVTQTPRYLIKTRGQQVTLSCSPISGHRSVSWYQQTPGQGLQFLFEYFSETQRNKGNFPGRFSGRQFSNSRSEMNVSTLELGDSALYLCASSFQASGGQETQYFGPGTRLLVL.

This clone has only one observation. V is TRBV19 and J is TRBJ2-5, with 16 bases identical to TRBD2. The trim removed 5 bases at V and 5 bases at J, leaving 8 bases unmatched. CDR1 LNHDA and CDR2 SQIVND come from the germline V gene (reference sequence). This CDR3 has 17 amino acids. This CDR3 reads CASSPGTSGGAPETQYF. CDR3 sequence (DNA): TGTGCCAGTAGTCCCGGGACTAGCGGGGGGGCCCCGGAGACCCAGTACTTC.

J is TRBJ1-2 and V is TRBV7-9; D not certain. V lost 6 bases to trimming and J lost 8 bases, with 13 bases between them. The V gene's germline CDR1 is SEHNR and CDR2 FQNEAQ (reference sequence). CDR3 length equals 12 residues. The chain's CDR3 is CASRRSSEGYTF. DNA for the CDR3: TGTGCCAGCAGGCGGAGTTCCGAGGGCTACACCTTC.

The rearrangement links TRBV18 to TRBJ2-7, with 11 positions matching TRBD2. The V and J ends lost 3 bases and 3 bases, in that order; junction bases with no gene match: 4. Germline loops: CDR1 KGHSH, CDR2 LQKENI. The CDR3 totals 15 residues. The chain's CDR3 is CASSPLAGGLYEQYF. DNA of the CDR3: TGTGCCAGCTCACCTCTAGCGGGGGGTCTCTACGAGCAGTACTTC.

This clone has a handful of counts. The J gene is TRBJ1-4, the V gene TRBV11-2, with TRBD1 matching over 7 bases. J gave up 2 bases and V 4 bases, and 10 bases lay outside the gene matches. Germline CDR1 is SGHAT and CDR2 is FQNNGV. This CDR3 has 17 residues. CDR3 sequence reads: CASSSGATGNTNEKLFF. The CDR3 DNA sequence: TGTGCCAGCAGCTCGGGGGCGACAGGGAACACTAATGAAAAACTGTTTTTT.

The rearrangement joins TRBV27 to TRBJ1-3; D not resolved. This CDR3 spans 14 amino acids. Germline V gene lookup returns CDR1 MNHEY and CDR2 SMNVEV (reference sequence). The ends were cut back, 2 bases at V and 4 bases at J, with 9 bases in the middle. The DNA for the CDR3 is TGTGCCAGCAGTTTAAGTGTGAGGGGAAACACCATATATTTT. It specifies CASSLSVRGNTIYF.

V gene TRBV5-1 combines with J gene TRBJ1-5; 7 bases are shared with TRBD1. The V gene's germline CDR1 is SGHRS and CDR2 YFSETQ. V trimming: 2 bases; J trimming: 1 base; junction bases outside the gene matches: 6. The CDR3 sequence is 16 residues long. The CDR3 spells CASSLGQAGSNQPQHF. In DNA, the CDR3 is TGCGCCAGCAGCTTAGGACAGGCGGGGAGCAATCAGCCCCAGCATTTT.

This clone was observed a handful of times. The genes are TRBV9 and TRBJ1-1, with 11 bases identical to TRBD1. This CDR3 has 14 amino acids. CDR1 SGDLS and CDR2 YYNGEE come from the germline V gene. Trimming removed 3 bases from V and 4 bases from J; junction bases left unmatched: 2. Here the CDR3 DNA reads TGTGCCAGCAGCGGGGACAGGGGGGGCACTGAAGCTTTCTTT. The encoded protein is CASSGDRGGTEAFF. The whole variable domain, filled in from reference TRBV9 and TRBJ1-1, reads DSGVTQTPKHLITATGQRVTLRCSPRSGDLSVYWYQQSLDQGLQFLIQYYNGEERAKGNILERFSAQQFPDLHSELNLSSLELGDSALYFCASSGDRGGTEAFFGQGTRLTVV.

The sample holds a few counts of this clone. The rearrangement uses TRBV28 and TRBJ2-5, with TRBD2 as a possible D gene (7 bases). Germline loops: CDR1 MDHEN, CDR2 SYDVKM. The CDR3 extends over 14 amino acids. Deletions cut 3 bases from V and 1 base from J, with 9 bases between. CDR3 sequence (DNA): TGTGCCAGCAGTTTGGGAGGGGGCCAAGAGACCCAGTACTTC. Its protein is CASSLGGGQETQYF.

Points on this clone: This same CDR3 is encoded by further DNA sequences in the sample. The rearrangement uses TRBV7-2 and TRBJ2-3; possibly TRBD1 for D (5 bases). V was shortened by 4 bases and J by 3 bases, with 11 bases between the two germline ends. CDR1 is SGHTA, CDR2 FQGNSA, per germline. CDR3 length: 14 amino acids. For the CDR3, the DNA is TGTGCCAGCAGCTCAACCAGGGATACAGATACGCAGTATTTT. Protein sequence: CASSSTRDTDTQYF.

Here the CDR3 DNA reads TGTGCCAGCATCACCGGGACAGCGAGCTCCTACGAGCAGTACTTC. It translates to CASITGTASSYEQYF. This chain joins TRBV28 and TRBJ2-7, with 7 bases matching TRBD1. Per the germline V gene, CDR1 is MDHEN and CDR2 is SYDVKM. With V trimmed by 7 bases and J by 0 bases, 9 bases remained unmatched. CDR3 length: 15 amino acids.

V gene TRBV7-3 combines with J gene TRBJ2-3, with TRBD2 as a possible D gene (6 bases). V lost 1 base and J 3 bases, leaving 11 bases between the germline ends. This CDR3 spans 15 amino acids. Germline assignment: CDR1 SGHTA and CDR2 FQGTGA. DNA for the CDR3: TGTGCCAGCAGCTTAATAGGAGGGAGTACAGATACGCAGTATTTT. It codes for CASSLIGGSTDTQYF. The full variable domain, completed using reference TRBV7-3 and TRBJ2-3, is GAGVSQTPSNKVTEKGKYVELRCDPISGHTALYWYRQSLGQGPEFLIYFQGTGAADDSGLPNDRFFAVRPEGSVSTLKIQRTERGDSAVYLCASSLIGGSTDTQYFGPGTRLTVL.

This sequence joins TRBV30 and TRBJ1-2; possibly TRBD1 for D (6 bases). This CDR3 comprises 12 residues. Germline lookup yields CDR1 GTSNPN and CDR2 SVGIG (reference sequence). V was trimmed by 1 base and J by 7 bases, leaving 10 bases between them. Here the CDR3 DNA reads TGTGCCTGGAGTGCGGGGGGCGGTGGCTACACCTTC. It codes for CAWSAGGGGYTF.

V gene TRBV6-5 combines with J gene TRBJ2-2; 7 positions agree with TRBD2. There are 13 residues in the CDR3. Germline CDR1 reads MNHEY; CDR2 reads SVGAGI. Trimming cost V 2 bases and J 6 bases; bases outside gene matches: 0. CDR3 in DNA: TGTGCCAGCAGTTACGCGGGAGCCGGGGAGCTGTTTTTT. It codes for CASSYAGAGELFF.

This clone was seen only a few times. CDR3 nucleotide sequence: TGTGCCAGCAGCCGAGTACGTAGCTCTGGAAACACCATATATTTT. Its translation: CASSRVRSSGNTIYF. The J gene is TRBJ1-3, the V gene TRBV11-2, with unresolved D. CDR1 is SGHAT, CDR2 FQNNGV, per germline. The V end lost 5 bases, the J end lost 0 bases, and 11 bases lay between the germline ends. The CDR3 is 15 residues long.

The chain has TRBV7-9 and TRBJ2-1; TRBD2 matches 11 bases. This CDR3 comprises 19 residues. Germline V gene sequence: CDR1 SEHNR, CDR2 FQNEAQ (reference sequence). With 5 bases clipped from V and 7 bases from J, the junction kept 19 bases outside the gene matches. CDR3 amino acids: CASSRIRGLAGWGRNEQFF. CDR3 bases: TGTGCCAGCAGCCGAATCCGCGGACTAGCGGGTTGGGGGAGGAATGAGCAGTTCTTC.

The sample holds one count of this clone. This chain links TRBV28 with TRBJ2-7; TRBD1 matches 7 bases. V shed 6 bases and J 2 bases; nucleotides not matched to a gene: 7. CDR1 MDHEN and CDR2 SYDVKM come from the germline V gene. The CDR3 loop spans 14 amino acids. The DNA of the CDR3 is TGTGCCAGCAGGCCGACAGGGCGGGCCTACGAGCAGTACTTC. Translating it yields CASRPTGRAYEQYF. The full variable domain, its missing parts supplied by reference TRBV28 and TRBJ2-7, is DVKVTQSSRYLVKRTGEKVFLECVQDMDHENMFWYRQDPGLGLRLIYFSYDVKMKEKGDIPEGYSVSREKKERFSLILESASTNQTSMYLCASRPTGRAYEQYFGPGTRLTVT.

This clone was picked up one time. The CDR3 sequence is CASSSGKGFTQYF. In DNA, the CDR3 is TGTGCCAGCAGCTCAGGAAAGGGGTTTACGCAGTATTTT. The chain recombines TRBV5-4 with TRBJ2-3; perhaps TRBD1 as D (5 bases). CDR3 size: 13 residues. The V gene's germline CDR1 is SGHNT and CDR2 YYREEE (reference sequence). V was shortened by 3 bases and J by 8 bases, with 13 bases between the two germline ends.

The chain is built from TRBV28 and TRBJ2-1; D is undetermined. Germline assignment: CDR1 MDHEN and CDR2 SYDVKM. The CDR3 length is 12 residues. V lost 5 bases, J lost 10 bases, and 12 bases lay in between. CDR3: CASSLTSREQFF. CDR3 DNA sequence: TGTGCCAGCAGTCTAACGTCTCGCGAGCAGTTCTTC.

CDR3 nucleotides: TGCGCCAGCAGCCTAGGGTCTCAGGGGAACACTGAAGCTTTCTTT. Encoded protein: CASSLGSQGNTEAFF. The chain carries TRBV4-1 and TRBJ1-1, with D maybe TRBD1 (5 bases). The CDR3 contains 15 residues. V was clipped by 4 bases and J by 1 base, with 13 bases between them. Germline V lookup: CDR1 MGHRA, CDR2 YSYEKL.

Here the CDR3 reads CASSLGTGSSYEQYF. CDR3 bases: TGTGCCAGCAGTCTAGGGACAGGGTCCTCCTACGAGCAGTACTTC. This chain joins TRBV27 and TRBJ2-7; TRBD1 agrees at 9 bases. Germline CDR1 reads MNHEY; CDR2 reads SMNVEV (reference sequence). The length of the CDR3 is 15 residues. Trimming cost V 5 bases and J 0 bases; bases outside gene matches: 5.

The rearrangement links TRBV4-1 to TRBJ1-1, with TRBD1 as a possible D gene (5 bases). The CDR3 has 14 amino acids. Germline V CDR1 and CDR2: MGHRA, YSYEKL. The V and J ends lost 1 base and 4 bases respectively, with 10 bases between them. This CDR3 reads CASSQGSGLTEAFF. Here the CDR3 DNA reads TGCGCCAGCAGCCAAGGTTCGGGACTCACTGAAGCTTTCTTT.

This chain uses TRBV7-9 with TRBJ1-2; no clear D. This CDR3 is 13 amino acids long. CDR1 and CDR2 from the germline V gene are SEHNR and FQNEAQ (reference sequence). V was pared by 3 bases and J by 3 bases, with 8 bases between. CDR3 in amino acids: CASSFGLDYGYTF. CDR3 nucleotides: TGTGCCAGCAGCTTTGGACTGGACTATGGCTACACCTTC.

The gene calls are TRBV29-1 and TRBJ2-3, with D hard to call. Looked up from germline, CDR1 is SQVTM and CDR2 is ANQGSEA. The V end was cut by 3 bases, the J end by 4 bases, with 8 bases between. The CDR3 is 12 residues long. CDR3 in DNA: TGCAGCGTTGAGATTAGCTCAGATACGCAGTATTTT. Its protein is CSVEISSDTQYF.

This clone was seen a handful of times. J is TRBJ1-5 and V is TRBV2; D is unresolved. Trimming took 4 bases from V and 5 from J, leaving 9 bases between them. The V gene's germline CDR1 is SNHLY and CDR2 FYNNEI. The CDR3 runs to 13 residues. CDR3 bases: TGTGCCAGCAGTGGCTTAGAGCATCAGCCCCAGCATTTT. It specifies CASSGLEHQPQHF.

The V gene is TRBV6-4, the J gene TRBJ2-1; D possibly corresponds to TRBD2 (6 bases). Trimming stripped 7 bases from V and 0 bases from J, with 10 bases between. The CDR3 spans 14 residues. From germline, CDR1 is MRHNA and CDR2 SNTAGT. The CDR3 DNA is TGTGCCAGCAAAGTGGACTACTCCTACAATGAGCAGTTCTTC. Its protein is CASKVDYSYNEQFF.